This T cell receptor (beta chain) was identified in a study of blood T cell repertoires in COVID-19. Clones were read by immunoSEQ multiplex PCR, and TCRdb kept only the in-frame ones, dropping some. Altogether fewer than 400,000 clones are present, around 87% being singletons, with the ten largest covering over 2.5%. Material for sequencing was peripheral blood. This TCR was recovered from a human donor in a cohort sampled during active COVID-19.

For the CDR3, the DNA is TGTGCCACCAGAGGACAGGGGGACACCGGGGAGCTGTTTTTT. Protein sequence: CATRGQGDTGELFF. This chain links TRBV24-1 with TRBJ2-2; 10 bases agree with TRBD1. Germline CDR1 KGHDR, CDR2 SFDVKD. J was trimmed by 3 bases and V by 7 bases; bases with no gene match: 1. The CDR3 spans 14 residues.